What follows describes a single T cell receptor (beta chain). This entry belongs to a study of human CD8 memory T cell subsets. UMI-labeled 5' RACE was used, and it produced the TCR beta libraries. TCRdb reprocessed the 5' RACE reads, with one entry per CDR3 protein and no DNA. The record lists 10,000 or so distinct CDR3 sequences, of which the ten most abundant hold 15%. Cells that were CCR7+ PD-1- TIGIT- were defined as the stem-like memory CD8+ T cell population, referred to as TSTEM. It was by negative magnetic separation that total CD8+ T cells were enriched. Duplicate vials holding about 150,000 sorted CD8+ T cells per subset yielded the RNA. The germline V gene encodes CDR1 MGHDK and CDR2 SYGVNS. The CDR3 runs 13 residues.

Material: CD8+ stem-like memory T cells (TSCM and TCM) sorted from PBMCs. Specified subset: stem-like memory CD8 T cells (TSTEM), CCR7+ PD-1- TIGIT-. The receptor was derived from a human donor in good health. The chain joins TRBV25-1 to TRBJ2-5; with no DNA, the TCRdb D assignment of TRBD1 cannot be verified. The CDR3 spells CASSAGVGETQYF.